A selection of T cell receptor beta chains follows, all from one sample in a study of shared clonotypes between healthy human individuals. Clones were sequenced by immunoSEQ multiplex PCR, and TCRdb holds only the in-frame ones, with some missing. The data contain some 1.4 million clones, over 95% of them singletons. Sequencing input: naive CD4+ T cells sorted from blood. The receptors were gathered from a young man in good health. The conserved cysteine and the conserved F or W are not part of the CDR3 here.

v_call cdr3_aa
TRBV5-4 ASSLRGPHTGELF
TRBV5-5 ASSPTRQGRNGYT
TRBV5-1 ASSFRPGVQGPVEQF
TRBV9 ASSVSGGSGELF
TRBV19 ASIGAPRGMNTEAF
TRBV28 ASSPPSGRGGSYEQY
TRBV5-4 ASSSGQTRAETQY
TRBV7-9 ASSPTVLAAGEQF
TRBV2 ASVQGAGNQPQH
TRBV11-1 ASSFGGWGGGSSADTQY
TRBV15 ATSSQAGDEQY
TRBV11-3 ASSLDRWGDRGNNEQF
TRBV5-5 ASSLVTRSVQAF
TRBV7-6 ASSFRGVNTEAF
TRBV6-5 ASSYLFEQSNTEAF
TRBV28 ASSRPGQGYQPQH
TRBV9 ASSREARSEKLF
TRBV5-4 ASSSGTGGREQY
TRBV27 ASRTSRASNQPQH
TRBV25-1 ASSYGGYGYT
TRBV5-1 ASSLAGARSYEQF
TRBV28 ASSSRAMAAF
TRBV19 ASSINAGPGLAGNYEQY
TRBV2 ASSDNTPHEQY
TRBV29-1 SARQGSYEQY
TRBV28 ASSSGGLDYEQY
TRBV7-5 VRSLPTGSYNEQF
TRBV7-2 ASRTTSGGRETQY
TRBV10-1 ASSPGLAGLYEQY
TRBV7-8 ATRQGRGADNEQF
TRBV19 ASSSGTSRSQQY
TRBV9 ASSGSGSSYNEQF
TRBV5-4 ASSSKQGTTYNEQF
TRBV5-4 ATSRRGDLYEKLF
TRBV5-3 ARSLRQENTEAF
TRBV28 ASSLKGFGGYT
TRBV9 ASSVTGNTEAF
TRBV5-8 ASSLEGTTTETQY
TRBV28 ASSLTPGADAAYEQY
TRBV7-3 ASSAQGTSRNEQY
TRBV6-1 ASSIDRSSGNTIY
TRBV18 ASSARDRNQPQH
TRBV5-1 ASRRTGGAQNTEAF
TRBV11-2 ASSRQGPWDTIY
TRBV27 ASSRNVGLTDTQY
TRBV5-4 ASSLSPTVSFGYT
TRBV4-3 ASSQETGVQPQH
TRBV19 ASSFPTPRYGYT
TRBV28 ASSLLHYGYT
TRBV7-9 ASSPLYAQY
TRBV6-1 ASSEALRTPNGYT
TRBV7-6 ASSLGPPLSNEQY
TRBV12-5 ASAINWETQY
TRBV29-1 SQNRGSETQY
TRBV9 ASSRRQGRSIEQF
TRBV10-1 ASSEFLAGGNNEQF
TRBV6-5 ASSYSQDTYEQY
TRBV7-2 ASSFWTANTEAF
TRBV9 ASSGPWTSEQY
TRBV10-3 AIRRASGDSFTNTGELF